A single T cell receptor beta chain is shown here with its context. The target antigen is unknown. The germline V gene encodes CDR1 ENHRY and CDR2 SYGVKD. This CDR3 is built from 17 residues. The J segment lost 0 bases and the V segment lost 2 bases, leaving 7 bases of the junction unmatched. The entry originates in a study of shared clonotypes between healthy human individuals. Overall study findings and caveats: Compared with clonotypes that all four donors shared, non-shared clonotypes had lower generation probabilities.

CD8 cells classed as naive were CD45RO-negative and positively selected for CCR7, excluding terminally differentiated effector memory CD45RA+ cells. All donors were healthy HIV-negative adults lacking recent acute infections or vaccinations. The authors distributed each subset's genomic DNA evenly over several immunoSEQ plates. In the authors' methods: Owing to the provision of junction-only sequences devoid of quality scores by immunoSEQ, filtering differed. Using immunoSEQ multiplex PCR, the repertoire was profiled, and TCRdb retains in-frame clones only, with some absent. Clone size and the V and J calls come from that table; the DNA yielded D and trimming. The sample has about 2.1 million clones, approximately 92% seen once.

The V and J genes are TRBV10-3 and TRBJ1-3, with 7 bases matching TRBD1. Sequenced material: naive CD8+ T cells from PBMCs. The receptor comes from a man aged 18 to 29 in good health. Some clones in this sample may be carry-over from other donors' samples. Here the CDR3 reads CAISEPGQLTSGNTIYF. The CDR3 nucleotides are TGTGCCATCAGTGAGCCGGGACAGCTAACCTCTGGAAACACCATATATTTT.